One and the same sample provided the 8 T cell receptor beta chains below, sequenced in a study of T cell responses to AZD1222 COVID-19 vaccine. The protocol was immunoSEQ multiplex PCR, while the TCRdb copy is restricted to in-frame clones and leaves out a portion. The data contain 40,000 to 60,000 clones, about 90% of them seen just once; the ten biggest clones take up roughly 1.1%. The specimen was peripheral blood, collected 28 days after the second AZD1222 dose. These receptors were obtained from an adult who received the AZD1222 COVID-19 vaccine.

The chain is built from TRBV5-1 and TRBJ1-2, with D maybe TRBD1 (5 bases). Trimming shortened V by 0 bases and J by 4 bases, and 10 bases separated the two germline ends. The germline V gene encodes CDR1 SGHRS and CDR2 YFSETQ. The CDR3 totals 14 residues. The CDR3 reads CASSLEGTGYGYTF. The DNA for the CDR3 is TGCGCCAGCAGCTTGGAAGGGACCGGCTATGGCTACACCTTC.

The chain recombines TRBV3-1 (or the pseudogene TRBV3-2) with TRBJ2-3; 8 bases agree with TRBD2. V gave up 4 bases and J gave up 4 bases; unmatched junction bases: 4. The CDR3 has 14 amino acids. CDR1 is LGHDT, CDR2 YNNKEL, per germline (reference sequence). CDR3 coding DNA: TGTGCCAGCAGCCCGGGAGGGGGGGCAGATACGCAGTATTTT. Amino acid sequence: CASSPGGGADTQYF.

This clone was observed once. The V and J genes are TRBV11-2 and TRBJ1-1, with TRBD1 matching over 7 bases. The J segment lost 3 bases and the V segment lost 3 bases, leaving 1 base of the junction unmatched. Germline CDR1 is SGHAT and CDR2 is FQNNGV. The CDR3 covers 13 residues. In DNA, the CDR3 is TGTGCCAGCAGCTTTACAGGGGACACTGAAGCTTTCTTT. Amino acid sequence: CASSFTGDTEAFF. Variable domain in full (rest from reference TRBV11-2 and TRBJ1-1): EAGVAQSPRYKIIEKRQSVAFWCNPISGHATLYWYQQILGQGPKLLIQFQNNGVVDDSQLPKDRFSAERLKGVDSTLKIQPAKLEDSAVYLCASSFTGDTEAFFGQGTRLTVV.

V gene TRBV5-1 combines with J gene TRBJ2-1; TRBD2 agrees at 7 bases. Germline V gene sequence: CDR1 SGHRS, CDR2 YFSETQ. V was clipped by 4 bases and J by 8 bases; unmatched bases: 9. The CDR3 contains 14 residues. The DNA of the CDR3 is TGCGCCAGCAGCACAAGCGGGATTGTCTATGAGCAGTTCTTC. As protein: CASSTSGIVYEQFF.

This clone is a singleton in its sample. This chain joins TRBV5-8 and TRBJ1-2; no definite D call. The CDR3 covers 16 residues. Germline assignment: CDR1 SGHTS and CDR2 YDEGEE. V lost 0 bases to trimming and J lost 4 bases, with 16 bases between them. The CDR3 protein is CASSLAEPGFVYGYTF. CDR3 DNA: TGTGCCAGCAGCTTGGCCGAGCCGGGTTTCGTCTATGGCTACACCTTC. The variable domain in full, completed from reference TRBV5-8 and TRBJ1-2, reads EAGVTQSPTHLIKTRGQQATLRCSPISGHTSVYWYQQALGLGLQFLLWYDEGEERNRGNFPPRFSGRQFPNYSSELNVNALELEDSALYLCASSLAEPGFVYGYTFGSGTRLTVV.

The chain uses TRBV2 and TRBJ2-1, with 13 bases matching TRBD2. The germline V gene encodes CDR1 SNHLY and CDR2 FYNNEI. The junction had 4 bases not matched to a gene; V was cut back by 5 bases and J by 3 bases. The CDR3 sequence is 16 residues long. CDR3 bases: TGTGCCAGCAGTACCGGACTAGCGGGAGTCTACAATGAGCAGTTCTTC. It is translated as CASSTGLAGVYNEQFF.

The chain is built from TRBV21-1 and TRBJ1-2. TRBV21-1 is tagged as a pseudogene. This CDR3 is 16 amino acids long. The CDR3 bases are TGTGCCAGCAGCAAAGTAGACCCGAAAGCTAACTATGGCTACACCTTC. This codes for CASSKVDPKANYGYTF.

The rearrangement joins TRBV28 to TRBJ2-1; D remains unclear. From germline, CDR1 is MDHEN and CDR2 SYDVKM. V lost 5 bases and J lost 8, with 13 bases in between. This CDR3 has 13 residues. The CDR3 region is CASSPLHLDEQFF. Here the CDR3 DNA reads TGTGCCAGCAGTCCCCTTCATCTGGATGAGCAGTTCTTC.